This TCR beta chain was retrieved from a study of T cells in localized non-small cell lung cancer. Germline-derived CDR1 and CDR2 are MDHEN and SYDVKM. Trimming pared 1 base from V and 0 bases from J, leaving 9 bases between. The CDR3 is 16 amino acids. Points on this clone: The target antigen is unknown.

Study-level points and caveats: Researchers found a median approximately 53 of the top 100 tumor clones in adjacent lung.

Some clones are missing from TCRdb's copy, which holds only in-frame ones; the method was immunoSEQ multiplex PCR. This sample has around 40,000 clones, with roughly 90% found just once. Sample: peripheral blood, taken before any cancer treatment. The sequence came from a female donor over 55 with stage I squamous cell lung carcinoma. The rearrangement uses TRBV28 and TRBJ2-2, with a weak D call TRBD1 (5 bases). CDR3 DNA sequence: TGTGCCAGCAGTTTATCGCAGGGTACGAACACCGGGGAGCTGTTTTTT. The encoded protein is CASSLSQGTNTGELFF.